The 14 T cell receptor beta chains below were found in one sample sequenced in a study of CD8 T cells in Susac syndrome. The RNA, 0.5 to 1 ug, was put through reverse transcription using random hexamers. TCRdb ran MiXCR on the immunoSEQ multiplex PCR reads and lists one entry per CDR3 protein. Here the sample spans about 21,000 distinct CDR3 sequences, approximately 93% being singletons. Source material: CD8+ T cells from PBMCs. The receptors were gathered from a human donor in good health.

This clonotype was detected a few times. This chain uses TRBV4-1 with TRBJ2-7, with D tentatively TRBD2 (5 bases). The CDR3 loop spans 15 amino acids. Looked up from germline, CDR1 is MGHRA and CDR2 is YSYEKL. V was trimmed by 0 bases and J by 2 bases, leaving 11 bases between them. CDR3 bases: TGCGCCAGCAGCCAAGAACCGGGGAACCCCTACGAGCAGTACTTC. This encodes CASSQEPGNPYEQYF.

This chain connects TRBV7-2 to TRBJ2-7, with D uncertain. Germline loops: CDR1 SGHTA, CDR2 FQGNSA. This CDR3 spans 16 amino acids. Trimming stripped 5 bases from V and 3 bases from J, with 20 bases between. CDR3 DNA sequence: TGTGCCAGCAGCCCGACCGGTCGTGACTGGGACTACGAGCAGTACTTC. This sequence encodes CASSPTGRDWDYEQYF.

The chain uses TRBV29-1 and TRBJ2-2; 10 bases fit TRBD1. Germline V gene lookup returns CDR1 SQVTM and CDR2 ANQGSEA. V was pared by 5 bases and J by 3 bases, with 3 bases of the junction left unmatched. This CDR3 is built from 14 residues. DNA of the CDR3: TGCAGCGTTCGGGACAGGGGAGACACCGGGGAGCTGTTTTTT. Protein: CSVRDRGDTGELFF.

The rearrangement links TRBV20-1 to TRBJ2-1, with TRBD1 matching 9 bases. The CDR3 totals 17 residues. Germline assignment: CDR1 DFQATT and CDR2 SNEGSKA (reference sequence). J was trimmed by 0 bases and V by 4 bases; bases with no gene match: 10. This CDR3 reads CSATKNRGHSSYNEQFF. DNA of the CDR3: TGCAGTGCTACCAAAAACAGGGGGCATAGCTCCTACAATGAGCAGTTCTTC.

J is TRBJ2-3 and V is TRBV15; D gene ambiguous. Trimming took off 0 bases at V and 1 base at J, with 5 bases between the two ends. Germline V CDR1 and CDR2: LNHNV, YYDKDF (reference sequence). The length of the CDR3 is 14 residues. The CDR3 is CATSRDRGTDTQYF. The CDR3 DNA follows: TGTGCCACCAGCAGAGATAGGGGCACAGATACGCAGTATTTT.

This chain links TRBV29-1 with TRBJ1-1, with a possible D match to TRBD1 (6 bases). Germline V gene data show CDR1 as SQVTM and CDR2 as ANQGSEA. The CDR3 has 16 residues. The ends were cut back, 4 bases at V and 0 bases at J, with 18 bases in the middle. DNA for the CDR3: TGCAGCGTTGTAAATCCCTCAGGACAGCTGAACACTGAAGCTTTCTTT. Amino acid sequence: CSVVNPSGQLNTEAFF.

The chain couples TRBV6-1 to TRBJ2-7; TRBD1 matches at 10 bases. With V trimmed by 7 bases and J by 3 bases, 9 bases remained unmatched. Per germline, CDR1 MNHNS and CDR2 SASEGT. The CDR3 has 15 residues. CDR3 loop: CASTVDRGQGYEQYF. CDR3 sequence (DNA): TGTGCCAGCACCGTAGACAGGGGGCAGGGCTACGAGCAGTACTTC.

The chain is built from TRBV5-1 and TRBJ2-7; D is unclear. Germline CDR1 SGHRS, CDR2 YFSETQ. V lost 1 base to trimming and J lost 0 bases, with 5 bases between them. The CDR3 sequence is 13 residues long. CDR3 region: CASSLRSSYEQYF. CDR3 nucleotide sequence: TGCGCCAGCAGCTTGAGGAGCTCCTACGAGCAGTACTTC.

The rearrangement joins TRBV14 to TRBJ2-1, with a weak D call TRBD2 (6 bases). Germline CDR1 SGHDN, CDR2 FVKESK. The germline V and J ends were trimmed by 6 bases and 10 bases, with 22 bases remaining between them. This CDR3 comprises 15 residues. CDR3 sequence: CASRSGTSALIEQFF. CDR3 sequence (DNA): TGTGCCAGCAGATCCGGGACTTCGGCCCTAATCGAGCAGTTCTTC.

This sequence joins TRBV7-9 and TRBJ2-1; possible D gene TRBD2, 7 bases. V lost 5 bases to trimming and J lost 7 bases, with 21 bases between them. This CDR3 spans 16 amino acids. Per the germline V gene, CDR1 is SEHNR and CDR2 is FQNEAQ (reference sequence). The CDR3 loop reads CASSPRQAGAGNEQFF. The CDR3 DNA is TGTGCCAGCAGCCCCCGGCAGGCGGGGGCCGGGAATGAGCAGTTCTTC. Looking up the rest from reference TRBV7-9 and TRBJ2-1 gives the full variable domain: DTGVSQNPRHKITKRGQNVTFRCDPISEHNRLYWYRQTLGQGPEFLTYFQNEAQLEKSRLLSDRFSAERPKGSFSTLEIQRTEQGDSAMYLCASSPRQAGAGNEQFFGPGTRLTVL.

In regard to this clonotype: A read error may account for a junction end that differs from germline. The rearrangement uses TRBV7-7 and TRBJ2-5; D not resolved. CDR3 length equals 13 residues. Germline V gives CDR1 SSHAT, CDR2 FNYEAQ (reference sequence). This CDR3 is CASSLHIQETQYF. CDR3 in DNA: TGTGCTAGCAGCTTACACATACAAGAGACCCAGTACTTC.

The chain uses TRBV7-8 and TRBJ2-7; TRBD2 matches at 8 bases. Germline loops: CDR1 SGHVS, CDR2 FQNEAQ. V lost 5 bases to trimming and J lost 7 bases; unmatched junction nucleotides: 10. The CDR3 extends over 14 amino acids. The CDR3 here is CASSPGTSLWEQYF. For the CDR3, the DNA is TGTGCCAGCAGCCCCGGGACTAGTCTGTGGGAGCAGTACTTC.

This chain links TRBV6-1 with TRBJ1-2, with 10 bases identical to TRBD1. There are 16 residues in the CDR3. J lost 3 bases, V lost 5 bases, and 9 bases had no gene match. Germline V gene sequence: CDR1 MNHNS, CDR2 SASEGT. The CDR3 region is CASSQPGQGSDYGYTF. DNA for the CDR3: TGTGCCAGCAGTCAACCGGGACAGGGGAGTGACTATGGCTACACCTTC.

The rearrangement uses TRBV7-9 and TRBJ1-1; D is unresolved. Germline values: CDR1 SEHNR, CDR2 FQNEAQ (reference sequence). V was trimmed by 4 bases and J by 5 bases, leaving 8 bases between them. This CDR3 has 12 residues. CDR3 residues: CASSSDTTEAFF. In DNA, the CDR3 is TGTGCCAGCAGCTCCGACACGACTGAAGCTTTCTTT.